These 10 T cell receptor beta chains were all obtained from the same sample, sequenced in a study of blood T cell repertoires in COVID-19. Profiled with immunoSEQ multiplex PCR; TCRdb holds only in-frame clones, not every one. This sample has about 200,000 clones, with about nine tenths found just once. What was sequenced was peripheral blood. The source of these receptors is a woman aged 45-65 years with acute or convalescent COVID-19.

J is TRBJ1-4 and V is TRBV4-3; D gene ambiguous. There are 15 residues in the CDR3. From germline, CDR1 is LGHNA and CDR2 YSLEER. V was clipped by 2 bases and J by 8 bases, with 15 bases between them. The CDR3 protein is CASSQSFLEREKLFF. The DNA for the CDR3 is TGCGCCAGCAGCCAATCTTTCCTGGAGCGAGAAAAACTGTTTTTT.

In this sample, this clone turned up a few times. The rearrangement links TRBV11-3 to TRBJ2-7; 12 bases fit TRBD2. V dropped 0 bases and J dropped 6; count of bases not matched to a gene: 9. This CDR3 has 17 residues. Germline assignment: CDR1 SGHNT and CDR2 YENEEA. This chain's CDR3 is CASSLDRLAGAIGEQYF. CDR3 in DNA: TGTGCCAGCAGCTTAGATCGACTAGCGGGGGCCATCGGCGAGCAGTACTTC.

The chain combines TRBV18 with TRBJ2-2; 13 bases agree with TRBD2. There are 19 residues in the CDR3. CDR1 and CDR2 (germline): KGHSH, LQKENI. The J segment lost 0 bases and the V segment lost 1 base, leaving 5 bases of the junction unmatched. In DNA form, the CDR3 reads TGTGCCAGCTCACCACTGGGACTAGCGGGGCCGGCGAACACCGGGGAGCTGTTTTTT. Its protein product is CASSPLGLAGPANTGELFF.

This clone was seen only a few times. This chain connects TRBV10-1 to TRBJ2-3, with a weak D call TRBD2 (5 bases). CDR3 length equals 14 residues. The ends were cut back, 6 bases at V and 1 base at J, with 11 bases in the middle. Looked up from germline, CDR1 is WNHNN and CDR2 is SYGVQD (reference sequence). The CDR3 reads CASSRAEGTDTQYF. In DNA, the CDR3 is TGCGCCAGCAGCAGAGCGGAGGGCACAGATACGCAGTATTTT.

The rearrangement uses TRBV9 and TRBJ2-3; 9 bases are a match to TRBD2. CDR1 and CDR2 from the germline V gene are SGDLS and YYNGEE. CDR3 length equals 16 residues. V gave up 3 bases and J gave up 0 bases; unmatched junction bases: 5. CDR3 in amino acids: CASSARLAASTDTQYF. The CDR3 DNA is TGTGCCAGCAGCGCACGACTAGCGGCTAGCACAGATACGCAGTATTTT.

J is TRBJ2-2 and V is TRBV5-1, with 7 bases identical to TRBD1. The V segment lost 1 base and the J segment 2 bases; nucleotides outside the gene matches: 2. Germline V gene lookup returns CDR1 SGHRS and CDR2 YFSETQ. This CDR3 is built from 15 residues. In nucleotides, the CDR3 is TGCGCCAGCAGCTTGACAGGGGTCAACACCGGGGAGCTGTTTTTT. It codes for CASSLTGVNTGELFF.

In this sample, this clone turned up once. The chain recombines TRBV7-2 with TRBJ1-1, with 7 bases matching TRBD1. J lost 3 bases, V lost 3 bases, and 1 base had no gene match. CDR3 length: 13 amino acids. Germline V gene sequence: CDR1 SGHTA, CDR2 FQGNSA. The DNA of the CDR3 is TGTGCCAGCAGCTTTGACAGGGACACTGAAGCTTTCTTT. It is translated as CASSFDRDTEAFF.

The chain links TRBV3-1 (or the pseudogene TRBV3-2) to TRBJ1-1; 11 positions agree with TRBD1. Germline V gene sequence: CDR1 LGHDT, CDR2 YNNKEL (reference sequence). The CDR3 totals 16 residues. V shed 4 bases and J 4 bases; nucleotides not matched to a gene: 8. CDR3 in amino acids: CASSPQGQGALTEAFF. In DNA, the CDR3 is TGTGCCAGCAGCCCCCAAGGACAGGGGGCGCTCACTGAAGCTTTCTTT.

The genes are TRBV18 and TRBJ2-5; D unclear. The V gene lost 0 bases and the J gene lost 0 bases, with 11 bases spanning the gap. Germline assignment: CDR1 KGHSH and CDR2 LQKENI. This CDR3 has 16 amino acids. The CDR3 region is CASSPPNQINQETQYF. For the CDR3, the DNA is TGTGCCAGCTCACCACCGAACCAGATAAACCAAGAGACCCAGTACTTC.

The genes are TRBV5-8 and TRBJ2-5; weak D call: TRBD2 (5 bases). Germline CDR1 is SGHTS and CDR2 is YDEGEE. V was cut by 0 bases and J by 3 bases, with 18 bases left in between. The CDR3 contains 17 residues. This chain's CDR3 is CASSLARAGRVEETQYF. CDR3 nucleotide sequence: TGTGCCAGCAGCTTGGCCCGGGCGGGTAGGGTCGAAGAGACCCAGTACTTC.